A selection of T cell receptor beta chains follows, all from one sample in a study of cytomegalovirus exposure and HLA in healthy donors. The assay was immunoSEQ multiplex PCR, and TCRdb's table has in-frame clones only and misses some. The sample has some 200,000 clones, about four fifths seen once; the top ten hold approximately 2.4%. Sequencing used PBMCs. These receptor sequences come from a woman in her 50s in good health and CMV-seropositive. CDR3s leave out the opening cysteine and the closing phenylalanine or tryptophan. Clone size is given for some rows only: seen once, a few or many times, or a class if the clone is expanded.

v_gene: TRBV9; abundance: NA; CDR3aa: ASSVAGRQTEAF
v_gene: TRBV7-3; abundance: NA; CDR3aa: ASSPLEVPYNEQF
v_gene: TRBV7-2; abundance: NA; CDR3aa: ASSLQRTNEQF
v_gene: TRBV11-2; abundance: NA; CDR3aa: ASSRGLAGGETQY
v_gene: TRBV7-8; abundance: NA; CDR3aa: ASSLRGQGNTEAF
v_gene: TRBV19; abundance: NA; CDR3aa: ASSTGLAGGNEQF
v_gene: TRBV6-6; abundance: few; CDR3aa: ASSYQGRDNQPQH
v_gene: TRBV7-3; abundance: NA; CDR3aa: ASSLGSSGGDEQY
v_gene: TRBV19; abundance: NA; CDR3aa: ASSIGGMNEQF
v_gene: TRBV7-2; abundance: NA; CDR3aa: ASSLIAGLTDTQY
v_gene: TRBV19; abundance: once; CDR3aa: ASSNLADTGELF
v_gene: TRBV4-3; abundance: NA; CDR3aa: ASSQERGGSGYT
v_gene: TRBV4-3; abundance: NA; CDR3aa: ASSQDSSSYEQY
v_gene: TRBV5-1; abundance: NA; CDR3aa: ASSSTGGGDTGELF
v_gene: TRBV5-1; abundance: once; CDR3aa: ASSTRTATDNEQF
v_gene: TRBV5-1; abundance: NA; CDR3aa: ASSLWRDEQF
v_gene: TRBV5-1; abundance: NA; CDR3aa: ASSILGHSTDTQY
v_gene: TRBV7-9; abundance: NA; CDR3aa: SSSAKVRAADPYEQY
v_gene: TRBV5-6; abundance: few; CDR3aa: ASHRGSQPQH
v_gene: TRBV7-2; abundance: NA; CDR3aa: ASSLAMWDRGDTQY
v_gene: TRBV6-5; abundance: NA; CDR3aa: ASKGWSDTQY
v_gene: TRBV25-1; abundance: NA; CDR3aa: ASRPGTGSYEQY
v_gene: TRBV6-6; abundance: NA; CDR3aa: ASSYLGGAEAF
v_gene: TRBV4-3; abundance: NA; CDR3aa: ASSQDPQVPDTQY
v_gene: TRBV4-2; abundance: NA; CDR3aa: ASSQEGMSGGYT
v_gene: TRBV6-6; abundance: NA; CDR3aa: ASSKLQGLYDTEAF
v_gene: TRBV7-9; abundance: NA; CDR3aa: ASSPAGDEPQH
v_gene: TRBV30; abundance: NA; CDR3aa: ACGSYEQY
v_gene: TRBV2; abundance: NA; CDR3aa: ANLAGPAGDTQY
v_gene: TRBV27; abundance: NA; CDR3aa: ASSFGGGVSETQY
v_gene: TRBV27; abundance: NA; CDR3aa: ASSFSGGMTDTQY
v_gene: TRBV4-2; abundance: NA; CDR3aa: ASSQEGSGGASYEQY
v_gene: TRBV18; abundance: NA; CDR3aa: ASSPGTGSTDTQY
v_gene: TRBV5-8; abundance: NA; CDR3aa: ASSPGLRQPQH
v_gene: TRBV25-1; abundance: NA; CDR3aa: ASSERPAGYNEQF
v_gene: TRBV7-2; abundance: NA; CDR3aa: ASSLDRGGGAYNEQF
v_gene: TRBV19; abundance: once; CDR3aa: ASSVTREPTDTQY
v_gene: TRBV7-9; abundance: NA; CDR3aa: ASSLEVLTANTEAF
v_gene: TRBV11-2; abundance: NA; CDR3aa: ASSPTLRGSSGNTIY
v_gene: TRBV4-1; abundance: few; CDR3aa: ASSQEEGFSNQPQH
v_gene: TRBV20-1; abundance: few; CDR3aa: SATGNGYT
v_gene: TRBV2; abundance: NA; CDR3aa: ASSEEEFSDTQY
v_gene: TRBV7-7; abundance: NA; CDR3aa: ASSPTSGASTDTQY
v_gene: TRBV30; abundance: NA; CDR3aa: ARAGTGTYEQY